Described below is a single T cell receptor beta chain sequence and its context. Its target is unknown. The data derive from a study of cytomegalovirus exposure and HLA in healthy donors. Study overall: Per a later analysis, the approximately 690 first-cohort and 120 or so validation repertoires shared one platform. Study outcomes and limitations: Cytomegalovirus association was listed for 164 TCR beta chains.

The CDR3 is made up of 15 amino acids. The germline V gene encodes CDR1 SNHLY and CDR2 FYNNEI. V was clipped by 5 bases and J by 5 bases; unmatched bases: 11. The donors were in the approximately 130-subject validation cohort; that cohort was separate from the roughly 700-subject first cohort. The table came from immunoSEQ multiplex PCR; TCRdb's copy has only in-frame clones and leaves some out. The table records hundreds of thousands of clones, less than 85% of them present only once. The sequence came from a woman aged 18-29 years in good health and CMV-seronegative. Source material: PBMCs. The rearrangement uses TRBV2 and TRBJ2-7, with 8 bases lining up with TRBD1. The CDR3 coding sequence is TGTGCCAGCAGTTTAGCACAGGGGGACTGGGACGAGCAGTACTTC. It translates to CASSLAQGDWDEQYF.